What follows are 10 T cell receptor beta chains derived from one specimen sequenced in a study of cytomegalovirus exposure and HLA in healthy donors. Use of 60 Vbeta and 13 Jbeta primers characterized the PCR. Assay: immunoSEQ multiplex PCR; the TCRdb copy retains only in-frame clones and omits some. The repertoire holds 150,000 to 200,000 clones, with about four fifths as singletons. The sequenced sample was PBMCs. These receptors came from a male donor in good health and CMV-seropositive.

This sequence joins TRBV19 and TRBJ1-5; 7 bases fit TRBD1. The length of the CDR3 is 17 residues. With V trimmed by 1 base and J by 0 bases, 6 bases remained unmatched. CDR1 and CDR2 from the germline V gene are LNHDA and SQIVND (reference sequence). The CDR3 reads CASSIARGQNSNQPQHF. The DNA for the CDR3 is TGTGCCAGTAGTATAGCGAGGGGACAGAATAGCAATCAGCCCCAGCATTTT.

The chain recombines TRBV7-2 with TRBJ1-3, with TRBD1 matching over 9 bases. The CDR3 length is 16 residues. Looked up from germline, CDR1 is SGHTA and CDR2 is FQGNSA. Trimming took 5 bases from V and 2 from J; bases not matched to a gene: 7. This CDR3 reads CASSSADRGPGNTIYF. CDR3 DNA: TGTGCCAGCAGCAGTGCGGACAGGGGCCCTGGAAACACCATATATTTT.

This clone was seen once. This rearrangement joins TRBV7-2 to TRBJ1-2; the D gene is possibly TRBD1 (6 bases). The ends were cut back, 5 bases at V and 6 bases at J, with 25 bases in the middle. Germline CDR1 reads SGHTA; CDR2 reads FQGNSA. The CDR3 length is 17 residues. The CDR3 sequence is CASSLGFGQGLSDGYTF. CDR3 coding DNA: TGTGCCAGCAGCCTAGGATTTGGGCAGGGGTTAAGTGATGGCTACACCTTC.

This clone showed up just once. The rearrangement joins TRBV28 to TRBJ2-7; a weak D match, TRBD2 (6 bases). Trimming took off 2 bases at V and 5 bases at J, with 10 bases between the two ends. The germline V gene has CDR1 MDHEN and CDR2 SYDVKM. The CDR3 has 13 residues. CDR3 nucleotides: TGTGCCAGCAGTTTAGGGGGGTGGGACGAGCAGTACTTC. This codes for CASSLGGWDEQYF.

The CDR3 nucleotides are TGTGCCAGCAGTTTATCGGGACAGAGCTCCTACGAGCAGTACTTC. This codes for CASSLSGQSSYEQYF. This chain connects TRBV27 to TRBJ2-7, with TRBD1 matching 7 bases. The V and J ends lost 0 bases and 0 bases, in that order; junction bases with no gene match: 2. Germline V gene sequence: CDR1 MNHEY, CDR2 SMNVEV (reference sequence). The CDR3 consists of 15 residues.

The chain has TRBV7-2 and TRBJ1-1, with 8 nucleotides matching TRBD1. Trimming at V came to 3 bases and at J to 0 bases, leaving 3 bases not matched to a gene. CDR1 is SGHTA, CDR2 FQGNSA, per germline. The CDR3 length is 15 residues. CDR3 sequence reads: CASSFQGAMNTEAFF. The DNA for the CDR3 is TGTGCCAGCAGCTTCCAGGGGGCTATGAACACTGAAGCTTTCTTT.

The chain combines TRBV15 with TRBJ2-1; 9 positions match TRBD2. V lost 1 base and J lost 4; bases outside the gene matches: 14. CDR1 LNHNV and CDR2 YYDKDF come from the germline V gene (reference sequence). The CDR3 runs to 19 residues. The CDR3: CATSRGRQGWLAGYNEQFF. The DNA for the CDR3 is TGTGCCACCAGCAGAGGAAGACAGGGTTGGCTAGCGGGGTACAATGAGCAGTTCTTC.

The V and J genes are TRBV2 and TRBJ2-7; a possible D gene is TRBD2 (5 bases). This CDR3 has 14 amino acids. Looked up from germline, CDR1 is SNHLY and CDR2 is FYNNEI. V was cut by 7 bases and J by 0 bases, with 13 bases left in between. The CDR3 reads CASTKRTSSYEQYF. The CDR3, as DNA: TGTGCCAGCACGAAGCGGACGAGCTCCTACGAGCAGTACTTC.

This clone came up a few times. The chain has TRBV12-5 and TRBJ1-2; TRBD1 matches 8 bases. From germline, CDR1 is LGHNT and CDR2 FRNRAP. The CDR3 sequence is 15 residues long. J lost 2 bases, V lost 6 bases, and 8 bases had no gene match. The CDR3 coding sequence is TGTGCTAGTGGCCCAGGGGACAGGCTGAACTATGGCTACACCTTC. Protein product: CASGPGDRLNYGYTF.

The chain has TRBV25-1 and TRBJ1-5, with a tentative D call TRBD1 (5 bases). The germline V gene has CDR1 MGHDK and CDR2 SYGVNS. Trimming left V 5 bases short and J 2 bases short, with 16 bases between. This CDR3 contains 16 residues. CDR3 bases: TGTGCCAGCAGTCCCCCGGCGGGGGACGGCAATCAGCCCCAGCATTTT. The encoded protein is CASSPPAGDGNQPQHF.